Presented here are 12 T cell receptor beta chains from one specimen sequenced in a study of CD4 T cells in relation to SARS-CoV-2 and coronaviruses. TCRdb keeps only in-frame clones here, not all; method: immunoSEQ multiplex PCR. Counted here are 35,000 to 45,000 clones, roughly 90% occurring once; the ten biggest clones make up 9% to 9.5%. Sequenced sample: memory CD4+ T cells from PBMCs. These receptors originate from an adult with COVID-19.

This chain uses TRBV20-1 with TRBJ1-6; D is undetermined. The CDR3 runs to 11 residues. Germline CDR1 DFQATT, CDR2 SNEGSKA (reference sequence). The ends were cut back, 6 bases at V and 7 bases at J, with 7 bases in the middle. The CDR3 here is CSAPSNSPLHF. In DNA, the CDR3 is TGCAGTGCCCCCAGCAATTCACCCCTCCACTTT.

The chain employs TRBV19 and TRBJ1-3; D not resolved. Trimming shortened V by 7 bases and J by 1 base, and 11 bases separated the two germline ends. The CDR3 is 14 amino acids. The germline V gene encodes CDR1 LNHDA and CDR2 SQIVND (reference sequence). The CDR3, as DNA: TGTGCCAGTATAGGAGATTTTTCTGGAAACACCATATATTTT. Translated, it gives CASIGDFSGNTIYF.

The chain combines TRBV11-2 with TRBJ1-1; D perhaps matches TRBD1 (5 bases). Germline CDR1 is SGHAT and CDR2 is FQNNGV. The CDR3 contains 12 residues. Trimming took off 3 bases at V and 9 bases at J, with 11 bases between the two ends. CDR3 nucleotide sequence: TGTGCCAGCAGCTTGGACACTTATCAAGCTTTCTTT. Amino acids: CASSLDTYQAFF.

The chain uses TRBV7-2 and TRBJ1-2; D is uncertain. Trimming took 1 base from V and 5 from J, leaving 14 bases between them. The V gene's germline CDR1 is SGHTA and CDR2 FQGNSA. This CDR3 is built from 15 residues. The CDR3 nucleotides read TGTGCCAGCAGCTTAGAGGAGGCTGGGAAATATGGCTACACCTTC. It is translated as CASSLEEAGKYGYTF.

In DNA form, the CDR3 reads TGCGCCAGCAGCTCACAGGGGCGGAACACCGGGGAGCTGTTTTTT. It yields the protein CASSSQGRNTGELFF. The V and J genes are TRBV5-1 and TRBJ2-2, with 7 bases that match TRBD1. V shed 3 bases and J 1 base; nucleotides not matched to a gene: 3. This CDR3 comprises 15 residues. Germline CDR1 SGHRS, CDR2 YFSETQ.

The V call is TRBV5-1, the J call TRBJ2-5; no clear D. This CDR3 is built from 16 residues. V was pared by 0 bases and J by 0 bases, with 12 bases between. Germline V gives CDR1 SGHRS, CDR2 YFSETQ. CDR3 sequence: CASSLGFSGYQETQYF. In nucleotides, the CDR3 is TGCGCCAGCAGCTTGGGGTTTTCGGGTTACCAAGAGACCCAGTACTTC. Drawing the rest from reference TRBV5-1 and TRBJ2-5, the complete variable domain is KAGVTQTPRYLIKTRGQQVTLSCSPISGHRSVSWYQQTPGQGLQFLFEYFSETQRNKGNFPGRFSGRQFSNSRSEMNVSTLELGDSALYLCASSLGFSGYQETQYFGPGTRLLVL.

V is TRBV5-1 and J is TRBJ1-2, with TRBD1 matching 8 bases. This CDR3 is built from 15 residues. Trimming took 4 bases from V and 5 from J; bases not matched to a gene: 10. CDR1 is SGHRS, CDR2 YFSETQ, per germline. The CDR3 bases are TGCGCCAGCAGCATGACAGGGGATGGGCTTTATGGCTACACCTTC. This sequence encodes CASSMTGDGLYGYTF.

V gene TRBV15 combines with J gene TRBJ2-7; D perhaps matches TRBD1 (6 bases). The CDR3 runs to 14 residues. Trimming took off 6 bases at V and 1 base at J, with 13 bases between the two ends. Germline values: CDR1 LNHNV, CDR2 YYDKDF (reference sequence). CDR3 nucleotides: TGTGCCACCAGTGGACAGCAAACTTCCTACGAGCAGTACTTC. This encodes CATSGQQTSYEQYF. Looking up the rest from reference TRBV15 and TRBJ2-7 gives the full variable domain: DAMVIQNPRYQVTQFGKPVTLSCSQTLNHNVMYWYQQKSSQAPKLLFHYYDKDFNNEADTPDNFQSRRPNTSFCFLDIRSPGLGDTAMYLCATSGQQTSYEQYFGPGTRLTVT.

CDR3 coding DNA: TGTGCCAGCAGCCCCGGGACGGATTCTAGCACAGATACGCAGTATTTT. It specifies CASSPGTDSSTDTQYF. V is TRBV7-3 and J is TRBJ2-3; either TRBD1 or TRBD2 may supply D (5 bases each). The germline CDR1 and CDR2 sequences are SGHTA and FQGTGA. V was trimmed by 5 bases and J by 0 bases, leaving 15 bases between them. This CDR3 has 16 residues. The variable domain in full, with the rest retrieved from reference TRBV7-3 and TRBJ2-3, is GAGVSQTPSNKVTEKGKYVELRCDPISGHTALYWYRQSLGQGPEFLIYFQGTGAADDSGLPNDRFFAVRPEGSVSTLKIQRTERGDSAVYLCASSPGTDSSTDTQYFGPGTRLTVL.

The chain employs TRBV2 and TRBJ2-1; D is unclear. This CDR3 region has 11 residues. Looked up from germline, CDR1 is SNHLY and CDR2 is FYNNEI. V was trimmed by 7 bases and J by 6 bases, leaving 7 bases between them. The CDR3 protein is CASTLGNEQFF. CDR3 in DNA: TGTGCCAGCACGCTGGGCAATGAGCAGTTCTTC. Based on the CDR3 plus reference TRBV2 and TRBJ2-1, the full variable domain is EPEVTQTPSHQVTQMGQEVILRCVPISNHLYFYWYRQILGQKVEFLVSFYNNEISEKSEIFDDQFSVERPDGSNFTLKIRSTKLEDSAMYFCASTLGNEQFFGPGTRLTVL.

The J gene is TRBJ1-5, the V gene TRBV19; tentative D call: TRBD1 (6 bases). V was pared by 7 bases and J by 5 bases, with 12 bases between. CDR1 is LNHDA, CDR2 SQIVND, per germline (reference sequence). This CDR3 is built from 13 residues. CDR3 sequence: CASMDSSDQPQHF. In DNA, the CDR3 is TGTGCCAGTATGGACAGCTCGGATCAGCCCCAGCATTTT. Full variable domain (remainder filled in from reference TRBV19 and TRBJ1-5): DGGITQSPKYLFRKEGQNVTLSCEQNLNHDAMYWYRQDPGQGLRLIYYSQIVNDFQKGDIAEGYSVSREKKESFPLTVTSAQKNPTAFYLCASMDSSDQPQHFGDGTRLSIL.

The gene calls are TRBV4-2 and TRBJ2-7, with TRBD2 matching 9 bases. The CDR3 has 18 residues. V shed 1 base, J shed 0 bases, and the junction held 10 bases outside the gene matches. The germline V gene encodes CDR1 LGHNA and CDR2 YNFKEQ. Here the CDR3 DNA reads TGTGCCAGCAGCCAAGGGCCTAGCGGGGCTTCGGGCTCCTACGAGCAGTACTTC. Its protein product is CASSQGPSGASGSYEQYF.